Shown below are 11 T cell receptor beta chains from a single sample sequenced in a study of regulatory T cells in long-lasting Graves disease (dated by TCRdb to about 2021). Libraries came from multiplex PCR. The sequencer was an Illumina HiSeq 4000. CDR3 regions were amplified by Arm-PCR with iRepertoire HTBI primers to construct TCR beta libraries. TCRdb's own reprocessing of the public reads used fastp at Q25 and MiXCR and kept productive beta chains. Rows with a matching CDR3 protein are joined into one entry that keeps the most common DNA and genes. In all, the sample holds 400,000 to 500,000 distinct CDR3 sequences, and about 14% of those were seen once. Clones ranked in the top ten supply approximately 19% of the sample. In the paper's terms, the time point label means: newly diagnosed GD, antithyroid drugs for less than 3 months. For both TCR sequencing and RNA sequencing, RNA was extracted from PBMCs using TRIzol.

These data were also filed under a second study, of T cells in Graves' hyperthyroidism and ophthalmopathy.

Source: peripheral blood mononuclear cells (PBMCs), taken at new diagnosis, from a patient treated with antithyroid drugs. The receptors were sampled from a woman aged 45-60 years with Graves disease. Donor details come from another sample of the same person, matched by shared clones.

A remark on this clonotype: A much more abundant neighbour one base away suggests this may be a read error. The chain is built from TRBV7-2 and TRBJ2-7; 13 nucleotides line up with TRBD2. The germline CDR1 and CDR2 sequences are SGHTA and FQGNSA. The CDR3 loop spans 17 amino acids. CDR3 bases: TGTGGCAGCAGCTTAGTGGGGACTAGCGGGACCGGCTACGAGCAGTACTTC. Its protein is CGSSLVGTSGTGYEQYF.

V and J are TRBV27 and TRBJ2-1; D assignment may be TRBD1 or TRBD2 (5 bases each). CDR1 MNHEY and CDR2 SMNVEV come from the germline V gene (reference sequence). Trimming removed 2 bases at V and 5 bases at J, with 22 bases between. The CDR3 extends over 18 amino acids. Here the CDR3 reads CASSLAGELPRADNEQFF. CDR3 nucleotide sequence: TGTGCCAGCAGTTTAGCCGGGGAGCTCCCCAGGGCCGACAATGAGCAGTTCTTC.

This clonotype was observed many times. The V gene is TRBV27, the J gene TRBJ2-2; TRBD2 matches at 15 bases. From germline, CDR1 is MNHEY and CDR2 SMNVEV (reference sequence). With V trimmed by 6 bases and J by 8 bases, 4 bases remained unmatched. There are 15 residues in the CDR3. CDR3 protein: CASSGLAGGLGELFF. The CDR3 bases are TGTGCCAGCAGCGGACTAGCGGGAGGGCTAGGGGAGCTGTTTTTT.

This sequence joins TRBV4-1 and TRBJ2-2, with D tentatively TRBD2 (6 bases). This CDR3 region has 19 residues. Between the trimmed V and J ends, which lost 0 bases and 0 bases, there was a span of 17 bases. The germline gives CDR1 MGHRA, CDR2 YSYEKL. The CDR3 loop is CASSQDPAGRTSNTGELFF. The CDR3 DNA follows: TGCGCCAGCAGCCAAGATCCGGCGGGACGTACCTCGAACACCGGGGAGCTGTTTTTT.

This clonotype came up many times. The CDR3 DNA follows: TGTGCCAGCAGGCAAAGTGGGTTTGTTAGCGCCAATGAGCAGTTCTTC. Amino acid sequence: CASRQSGFVSANEQFF. The J gene is TRBJ2-1, the V gene TRBV7-9; possibly TRBD2 for D (5 bases). V was clipped by 6 bases and J by 6 bases, with 21 bases between them. Per the germline V gene, CDR1 is SEHNR and CDR2 is FQNEAQ (reference sequence). The CDR3 extends over 16 amino acids.

Ten or more counts support this clonotype. The V and J genes are TRBV7-9 and TRBJ2-2, with 9 positions matching TRBD1. With 1 base clipped from V and 6 bases from J, the junction kept 6 bases outside the gene matches. Germline CDR1 and CDR2: SEHNR and FQNEAQ (reference sequence). The CDR3 covers 16 residues. The CDR3 region is CASSLVVTGGAGELFF. The DNA of the CDR3 is TGTGCCAGCAGCTTAGTAGTGACAGGGGGAGCCGGGGAGCTGTTTTTT.

This chain links TRBV6-5 with TRBJ1-4; D gene uncertain. V dropped 0 bases and J dropped 7 bases, with 6 bases sitting between them. The CDR3 totals 13 residues. Germline lookup yields CDR1 MNHEY and CDR2 SVGAGI. This chain's CDR3 is CASSYSYGEKLFF. The DNA for the CDR3 is TGTGCCAGCAGTTACTCGTACGGTGAAAAACTGTTTTTT.

This chain connects TRBV5-1 to TRBJ1-1, with a tentative D call TRBD1 (5 bases). The CDR3 totals 18 residues. Trimming stripped 7 bases from V and 3 bases from J, with 28 bases between. Germline loops: CDR1 SGHRS, CDR2 YFSETQ. The CDR3 nucleotides read TGCGCCAGCGCCACCGGGTGGGGGAGTAATCTCGAATACACTGAAGCTTTCTTT. Translation: CASATGWGSNLEYTEAFF.

The sample holds a few counts of this clonotype. V and J are TRBV29-1 and TRBJ1-5, with unresolved D. CDR3 length equals 15 residues. V lost 7 bases and J lost 3, with 19 bases in between. Germline V gene lookup returns CDR1 SQVTM and CDR2 ANQGSEA. In nucleotides, the CDR3 is TGCAGCGCGACCCGAGGGTCAGGAATCAATCAGCCCCAGCATTTT. Translation gives CSATRGSGINQPQHF.

This chain uses TRBV12-3 or TRBV12-4 with TRBJ2-5, with 7 positions matching TRBD2. V trimming: 6 bases; J trimming: 9 bases; junction bases outside the gene matches: 10. This CDR3 region has 13 residues. Here the CDR3 reads CASSFAGDGAQYF. The DNA for the CDR3 is TGTGCCAGCAGCTTCGCGGGAGACGGCGCCCAGTACTTC.

This clonotype was found many times. The V gene is TRBV5-1, the J gene TRBJ2-7; 9 bases align to TRBD1. Per the germline V gene, CDR1 is SGHRS and CDR2 is YFSETQ. V shed 4 bases and J 3 bases; nucleotides not matched to a gene: 5. The CDR3 sequence is 14 residues long. The CDR3: CASSPGTGYYEQYF. For the CDR3, the DNA is TGCGCCAGCAGCCCCGGGACAGGGTACTACGAGCAGTACTTC.